This T cell receptor (beta chain) came from a study of long-term antiretroviral therapy in people with HIV. Study observations and caveats: Therapy changes, viral resistance and ART adherence were not documented in the available data.

Each HIV participant was treated in the United States. With survey level as its setting, the immunoSEQ assay was v3.0. The protocol was immunoSEQ multiplex PCR, while the TCRdb copy is restricted to in-frame clones and leaves out a portion. The table shows roughly 15,000 clones, with roughly nine tenths occurring only once. The V end lost 1 base, the J end lost 1 base, and 7 bases lay between the germline ends. The CDR3 contains 14 residues. The germline V gene has CDR1 SGHVS and CDR2 FQNEAQ. Concerning this clone: Its antigen is not identified.

This TCR was recovered from a woman aged 40-49 years with HIV. The sequences come from unsorted PBMCs, collected 0.6 years after starting antiretroviral therapy. The chain carries TRBV7-8 and TRBJ1-2; no clear D gene. CDR3 sequence (DNA): TGTGCCAGCAGCTTAGATCTGATTAACTATGGCTACACCTTC. Its protein product is CASSLDLINYGYTF.